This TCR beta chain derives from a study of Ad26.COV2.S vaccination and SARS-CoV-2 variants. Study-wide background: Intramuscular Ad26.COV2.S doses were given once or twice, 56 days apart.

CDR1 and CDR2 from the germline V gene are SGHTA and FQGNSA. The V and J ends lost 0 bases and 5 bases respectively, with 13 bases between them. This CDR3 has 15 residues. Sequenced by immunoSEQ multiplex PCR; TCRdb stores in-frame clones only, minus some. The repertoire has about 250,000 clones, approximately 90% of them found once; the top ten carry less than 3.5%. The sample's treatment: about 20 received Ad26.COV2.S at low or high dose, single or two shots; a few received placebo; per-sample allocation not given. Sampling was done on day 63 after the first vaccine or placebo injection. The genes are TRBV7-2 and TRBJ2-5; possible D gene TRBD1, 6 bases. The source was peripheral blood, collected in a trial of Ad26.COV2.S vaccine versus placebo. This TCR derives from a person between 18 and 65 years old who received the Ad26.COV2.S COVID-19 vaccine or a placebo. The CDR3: CASSLAAGRGETQYF. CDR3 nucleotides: TGTGCCAGCAGCTTAGCGGCGGGCAGGGGTGAGACCCAGTACTTC. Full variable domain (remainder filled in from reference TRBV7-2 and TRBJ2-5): GAGVSQSPSNKVTEKGKDVELRCDPISGHTALYWYRQSLGQGLEFLIYFQGNSAPDKSGLPSDRFSAERTGGSVSTLTIQRTQQEDSAVYLCASSLAAGRGETQYFGPGTRLLVL.